This T cell receptor (beta chain) is drawn from a study of blood T cell repertoires in COVID-19. Study in general: From the United States, Italy and Spain came samples of acute and convalescent COVID-19. PBMCs, B-cell-depleted T cells, or T cells were the source of the cDNA or gDNA that made up the material.

Only in-frame clones appear in the TCRdb table, and some are missing; sequencing was by immunoSEQ multiplex PCR. The profile covers about 86,000 clones, with 85% appearing a single time and 3% to 4% taken by the ten largest. The V gene lost 7 bases and the J gene lost 8 bases, with 18 bases spanning the gap. This CDR3 contains 14 residues. Germline values: CDR1 MDHEN, CDR2 SYDVKM. The chain uses TRBV28 and TRBJ1-5; D uncertain. Sequences were obtained from peripheral blood. The receptor was derived from a man aged 50 or older with acute or convalescent COVID-19. CDR3 sequence (DNA): TGTGCCAGCAAAAGAGGCGGGGATGGTGAGCCCCAGCATTTT. It encodes CASKRGGDGEPQHF.